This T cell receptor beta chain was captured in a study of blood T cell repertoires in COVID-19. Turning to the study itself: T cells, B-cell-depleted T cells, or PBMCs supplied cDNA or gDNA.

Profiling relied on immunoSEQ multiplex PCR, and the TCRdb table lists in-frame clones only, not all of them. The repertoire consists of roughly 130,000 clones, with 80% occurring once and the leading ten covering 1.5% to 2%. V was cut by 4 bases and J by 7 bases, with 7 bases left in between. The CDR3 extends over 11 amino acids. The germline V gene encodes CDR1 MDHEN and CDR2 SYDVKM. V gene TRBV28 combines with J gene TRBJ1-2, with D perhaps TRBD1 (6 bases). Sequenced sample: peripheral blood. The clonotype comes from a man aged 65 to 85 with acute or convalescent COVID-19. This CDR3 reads CASSSQGGYTF. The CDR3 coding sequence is TGTGCCAGCAGTTCACAGGGTGGCTACACCTTC.